One TCR beta chain is described in this entry. The entry originates in a study of blood T cell repertoires in COVID-19. Study-level background: Researchers got acute and convalescent COVID-19 samples from the United States, Italy and Spain. PBMCs, B-cell-depleted T cells, or T cells were the source of the cDNA or gDNA that made up the material.

Germline assignment: CDR1 KGHSH and CDR2 LQKENI. Trimming shortened V by 6 bases and J by 4 bases, and 19 bases separated the two germline ends. This CDR3 is 15 amino acids long. Authors' data handling: Amplification with reference gene primers provided the estimates of nucleated cell counts. TCRdb keeps only in-frame clones here, not all; method: immunoSEQ multiplex PCR. Clone size and the V and J calls come from that table; the DNA yielded D and trimming. This table holds under 45,000 clones, 70% to 90% found once. The sequencing input was peripheral blood. The chain combines TRBV18 with TRBJ2-7, with a possible D match to TRBD2 (6 bases). The sequence was obtained from a man aged 55 to 70 with active COVID-19. The CDR3 here is CASSRSRGLAYEQYF. DNA of the CDR3: TGTGCCAGCTCCCGATCCCGGGGCCTAGCGTACGAGCAGTACTTC.